The clone carrying this T cell receptor (beta chain) was recorded once. The library came from three nested PCR rounds adapted from ARM-PCR protocols. TCRdb reanalysed the multiplex PCR reads using MiXCR and keeps one entry per CDR3 protein. This table holds about 70,000 distinct CDR3 sequences, around three quarters found once. The data belong to a study of tumor and adjacent non-tumor tissue in lung cancer. The overall study: About 4.17 million productive TCRbeta reads were obtained per sample on average.

Germline V lookup: CDR1 MNHNS, CDR2 SASEGT. The ends lost 4 bases at V and 7 bases at J; junction bases unmatched: 9. The CDR3 sequence is 15 residues long. The template was RNA from unsorted bulk tissue. The clonotype originates from a man in his sixties with non-small cell lung cancer. The sample consisted of lung tumor tissue. The chain employs TRBV6-1 and TRBJ2-1, with TRBD2 matching 8 bases. The DNA for the CDR3 is TGTGCCAGCAGTGCGACTAGCGTCAGGGTGAATGAGCAGTTCTTC. It is translated as CASSATSVRVNEQFF.